This T cell receptor (beta chain) was sequenced during a study of technical replicates of blood from a handful of donors. The germline V and J ends were trimmed by 5 bases and 3 bases, with 14 bases remaining between them. The CDR3 loop spans 14 amino acids. Germline lookup yields CDR1 MNHEY and CDR2 SMNVEV (reference sequence). Measured with immunoSEQ multiplex PCR; TCRdb has only the in-frame clones, and not every one. The data contain some 71,000 clones, around 97% of them seen just once; the ten biggest clones take up around 0.31%. Sequenced sample: T cells isolated from PBMCs. The V and J genes are TRBV27 and TRBJ2-7, with D unresolved. The receptor comes from a human donor in good health. The CDR3 sequence: CASSLSPGIYEQYF. CDR3 DNA sequence: TGTGCCAGCAGTCTCTCCCCAGGTATCTACGAGCAGTACTTC.